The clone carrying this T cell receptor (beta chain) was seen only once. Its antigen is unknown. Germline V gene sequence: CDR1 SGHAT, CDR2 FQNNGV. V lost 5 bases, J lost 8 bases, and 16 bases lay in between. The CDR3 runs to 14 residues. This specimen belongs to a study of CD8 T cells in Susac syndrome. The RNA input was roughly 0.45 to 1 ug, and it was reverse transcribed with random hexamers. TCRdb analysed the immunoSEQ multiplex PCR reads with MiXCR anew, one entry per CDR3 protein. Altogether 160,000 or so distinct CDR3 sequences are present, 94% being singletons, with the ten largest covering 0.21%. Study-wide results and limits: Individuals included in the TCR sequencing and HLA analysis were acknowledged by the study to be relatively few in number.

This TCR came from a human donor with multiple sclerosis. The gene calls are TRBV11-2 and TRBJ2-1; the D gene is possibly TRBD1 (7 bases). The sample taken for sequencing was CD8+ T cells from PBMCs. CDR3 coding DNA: TGTGCCAGCAGCGCTACAACAGGGGACTATGAGCAGTTCTTC. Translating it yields CASSATTGDYEQFF.